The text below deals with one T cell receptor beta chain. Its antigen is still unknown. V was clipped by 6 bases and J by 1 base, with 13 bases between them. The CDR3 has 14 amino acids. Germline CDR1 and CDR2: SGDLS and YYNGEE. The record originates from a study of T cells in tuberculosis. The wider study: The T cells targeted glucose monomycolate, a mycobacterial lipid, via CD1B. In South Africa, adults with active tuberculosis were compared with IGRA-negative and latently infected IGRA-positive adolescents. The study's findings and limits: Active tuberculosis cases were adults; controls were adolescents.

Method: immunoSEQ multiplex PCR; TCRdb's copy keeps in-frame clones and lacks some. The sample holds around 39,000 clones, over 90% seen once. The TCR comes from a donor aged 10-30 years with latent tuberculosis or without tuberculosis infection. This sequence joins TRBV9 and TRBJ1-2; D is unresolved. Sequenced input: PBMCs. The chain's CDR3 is CASTRLLFNYGYTF. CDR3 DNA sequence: TGTGCCAGCACCCGCCTACTGTTTAACTATGGCTACACCTTC.